This is a list of T cell receptor beta chains from one sample in a study of T cells in Graves' hyperthyroidism and ophthalmopathy. One entry per CDR3 protein, called by TCRdb with MiXCR from the multiplex PCR reads. The profile shows fewer than 450,000 distinct CDR3 sequences, over 13% of them singletons. Sample: blood. These receptors were taken from a man in his fifties with Graves' ophthalmopathy. Each CDR3 is given with its conserved first and last residue. D genes are given only for firm matches. Size is stated for part of the rows, as once, few or many counts, or as a class when the clone is expanded.

J gene: TRBJ2-7; V gene: TRBV9; clone size: NA; D gene: TRBD1; CDR3 protein: CASSAWDRGSYEQYF; CDR3 DNA: TGTGCCAGCAGCGCGTGGGACAGGGGCTCCTACGAGCAGTACTTC
J gene: TRBJ2-5; V gene: TRBV20-1; clone size: many; D gene: TRBD2; CDR3 protein: CSAGGTSGIVETQYF; CDR3 DNA: TGCAGTGCTGGAGGGACTAGCGGGATTGTGGAGACCCAGTACTTC
J gene: TRBJ2-6; V gene: TRBV30; clone size: many; D gene: TRBD2; CDR3 protein: CAWALAGGSGANVLTF; CDR3 DNA: TGTGCCTGGGCACTAGCGGGAGGTTCTGGGGCCAACGTCCTGACTTTC
J gene: TRBJ1-1; V gene: TRBV12-3/TRBV12-4; clone size: many; D gene: NA; CDR3 protein: CASSPGLANTEAFF; CDR3 DNA: TGTGCCAGCAGCCCGGGACTCGCGAACACTGAAGCTTTCTTT
J gene: TRBJ1-2; V gene: TRBV7-6; clone size: many; D gene: NA; CDR3 protein: CASSPVGGTYGYTF; CDR3 DNA: TGTGCCAGCAGCCCGGTCGGGGGAACCTATGGCTACACCTTC
J gene: TRBJ2-1; V gene: TRBV12-3/TRBV12-4; clone size: many; D gene: NA; CDR3 protein: CASRETGSQFF; CDR3 DNA: TGTGCCAGCAGGGAGACAGGCTCGCAGTTCTTC
J gene: TRBJ1-6; V gene: TRBV3-1; clone size: many; D gene: NA; CDR3 protein: CASSQGPSLTYSPLHF; CDR3 DNA: TGTGCCAGCAGCCAAGGGCCTTCACTTACCTATTCACCCCTCCACTTT
J gene: TRBJ1-1; V gene: TRBV19; clone size: many; D gene: NA; CDR3 protein: CASSIDRGRDTEAFF; CDR3 DNA: TGTGCCAGTAGTATTGATCGGGGGCGGGACACTGAAGCTTTCTTT
J gene: TRBJ2-3; V gene: TRBV2; clone size: NA; D gene: NA; CDR3 protein: CASSVRGSFLGDTQYF; CDR3 DNA: TGTGCCAGCAGTGTTCGAGGGAGTTTTTTGGGAGATACGCAGTATTTT
J gene: TRBJ2-1; V gene: TRBV20-1; clone size: NA; D gene: TRBD2; CDR3 protein: CSARDSGLAGGREQFF; CDR3 DNA: TGCAGTGCTAGAGATTCGGGACTAGCGGGAGGTAGGGAGCAGTTCTTC
J gene: TRBJ2-7; V gene: TRBV11-2; clone size: many; D gene: TRBD1; CDR3 protein: CASSFRPPDRGLGEQYF; CDR3 DNA: TGTGCCAGCAGCTTCAGACCCCCGGACAGGGGGCTCGGCGAGCAGTACTTC
J gene: TRBJ2-5; V gene: TRBV29-1; clone size: many; D gene: TRBD1; CDR3 protein: CSLTGSTETQYF; CDR3 DNA: TGCAGCCTGACAGGGTCGACAGAGACCCAGTACTTC
J gene: TRBJ2-3; V gene: TRBV5-6; clone size: NA; D gene: TRBD2; CDR3 protein: CASSDLAGGMPDTQYF; CDR3 DNA: TGTGCCAGCAGCGACTTAGCGGGAGGGATGCCAGATACGCAGTATTTT
J gene: TRBJ2-7; V gene: TRBV29-1; clone size: many; D gene: NA; CDR3 protein: CSVEAPRRGRARGEQYF; CDR3 DNA: TGCAGCGTTGAAGCCCCGAGACGGGGGCGGGCTAGGGGCGAGCAGTACTTC
J gene: TRBJ2-5; V gene: TRBV7-9; clone size: NA; D gene: TRBD2; CDR3 protein: CASSPPSGRPQETQYF; CDR3 DNA: TGTGCCAGCAGCCCACCCAGCGGGAGGCCGCAAGAGACCCAGTACTTC
J gene: TRBJ1-1; V gene: TRBV30; clone size: NA; D gene: NA; CDR3 protein: CAWSVWGIMNTEAFF; CDR3 DNA: TGTGCCTGGAGTGTATGGGGGATTATGAACACTGAAGCTTTCTTT
J gene: TRBJ1-1; V gene: TRBV12-3/TRBV12-4; clone size: many; D gene: NA; CDR3 protein: CASSPPGGGNTEAFF; CDR3 DNA: TGTGCCAGCAGTCCACCCGGGGGGGGGAACACTGAAGCTTTCTTT
J gene: TRBJ2-7; V gene: TRBV30; clone size: NA; D gene: TRBD2; CDR3 protein: CAWGRGGSYEQYF; CDR3 DNA: TGTGCCTGGGGGCGGGGGGGCTCCTACGAGCAGTACTTC
J gene: TRBJ1-1; V gene: TRBV30; clone size: few; D gene: TRBD1; CDR3 protein: CARTPGQEVGGMFTEAFF; CDR3 DNA: TGTGCCCGGACCCCGGGACAGGAAGTCGGGGGGATGTTTACTGAAGCTTTCTTT
J gene: TRBJ2-1; V gene: TRBV27; clone size: few; D gene: TRBD1; CDR3 protein: CASSRDSPYYNEQFF; CDR3 DNA: TGTGCCAGCAGCCGGGACAGCCCTTACTACAATGAGCAGTTCTTC
J gene: TRBJ2-1; V gene: TRBV3-1; clone size: many; D gene: NA; CDR3 protein: CASSPGLVGEQFF; CDR3 DNA: TGTGCCAGCAGCCCGGGTCTTGTCGGGGAGCAGTTCTTC
J gene: TRBJ2-1; V gene: TRBV24-1; clone size: few; D gene: TRBD1; CDR3 protein: CATSDSSPGQGLGNEQFF; CDR3 DNA: TGTGCCACCAGCGATTCGTCACCGGGACAGGGGTTAGGAAATGAGCAGTTCTTC